This T cell receptor (beta chain) was sequenced for a study of beta chain features in type 1 diabetes. This CDR3 has 15 residues. Germline lookup yields CDR1 MGHRA and CDR2 YSYEKL. Trimming removed 1 base at V and 5 bases at J, with 13 bases between. The sequenced template was cDNA made from the entire isolated RNA. Using immunoSEQ multiplex PCR, the repertoire was profiled, and TCRdb retains in-frame clones only, with some absent. This sample carries about 290,000 clones, approximately 8% of them seen once, and the ten largest clones take under 1.3%. This clone was picked up a small number of times. The rearrangement uses TRBV4-1 and TRBJ2-3; tentatively, D is TRBD2 (5 bases). Sequenced material: central memory CD4+ T cells from blood. This clonotype was obtained from a woman between 18 and 29 years old in good health. The CDR3 nucleotides read TGCGCCAGCAGCCAAGGGGGAGTTTCGGGAGATACGCAGTATTTT. It encodes CASSQGGVSGDTQYF.